This record looks at one TCR beta chain sequence and its context. This CDR3 region has 13 residues. The germline CDR1 and CDR2 sequences are WNHNN and SYGVQD (reference sequence). V was shortened by 3 bases and J by 5 bases, with 7 bases between the two germline ends. This sample stems from a study of siplizumab effects on memory and regulatory T cells. Assay: immunoSEQ multiplex PCR; the TCRdb copy retains only in-frame clones and omits some. The sample yields 50,000 to 55,000 clones, about 97% seen once. The sequencing input was naive CD4+ T cells sorted from blood. The receptor was derived from a human donor in good health. The J gene is TRBJ2-2, the V gene TRBV10-1, with D possibly TRBD1 on 5 matching bases. DNA of the CDR3: TGCGCCAGCAGTGAAAGGGGTACCGGGGAGCTGTTTTTT. This translates into CASSERGTGELFF.